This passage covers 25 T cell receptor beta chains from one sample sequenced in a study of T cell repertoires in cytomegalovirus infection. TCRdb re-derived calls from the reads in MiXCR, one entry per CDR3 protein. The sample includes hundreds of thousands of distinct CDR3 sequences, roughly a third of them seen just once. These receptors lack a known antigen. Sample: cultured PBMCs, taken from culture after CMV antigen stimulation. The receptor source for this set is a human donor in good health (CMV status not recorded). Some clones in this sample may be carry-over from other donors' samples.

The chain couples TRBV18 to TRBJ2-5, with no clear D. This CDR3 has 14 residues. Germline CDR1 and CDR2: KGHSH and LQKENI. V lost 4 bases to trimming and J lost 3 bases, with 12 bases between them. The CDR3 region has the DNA TGTGCCAGCTCACGCTCCCCGGCGGAAGAGACCCAGTACTTC. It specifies CASSRSPAEETQYF.

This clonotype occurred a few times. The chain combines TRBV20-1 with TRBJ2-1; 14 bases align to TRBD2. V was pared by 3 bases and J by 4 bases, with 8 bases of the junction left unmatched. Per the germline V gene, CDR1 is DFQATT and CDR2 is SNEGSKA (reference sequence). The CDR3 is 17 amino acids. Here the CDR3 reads CSASIWTSGRTYNEQFF. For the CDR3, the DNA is TGCAGTGCTAGTATATGGACTAGCGGGAGGACGTACAATGAGCAGTTCTTC.

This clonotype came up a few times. CDR3 nucleotide sequence: TGCGCCAGCAGCCAAGAGATTTCGGCCTCCTACAATGAGCAGTTCTTC. Translated: CASSQEISASYNEQFF. V is TRBV4-1 and J is TRBJ2-1; D not resolved. Per the germline V gene, CDR1 is MGHRA and CDR2 is YSYEKL. Trimming cost V 0 bases and J 0 bases, with 9 bases left between them. The CDR3 loop spans 16 amino acids.

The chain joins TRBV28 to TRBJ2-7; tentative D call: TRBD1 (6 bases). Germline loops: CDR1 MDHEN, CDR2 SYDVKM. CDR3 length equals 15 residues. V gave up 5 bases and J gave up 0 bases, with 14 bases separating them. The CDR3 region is CASSPLRTDSYEQYV. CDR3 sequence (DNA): TGTGCCAGCAGTCCCCTGAGGACAGACTCCTACGAGCAGTACGTC.

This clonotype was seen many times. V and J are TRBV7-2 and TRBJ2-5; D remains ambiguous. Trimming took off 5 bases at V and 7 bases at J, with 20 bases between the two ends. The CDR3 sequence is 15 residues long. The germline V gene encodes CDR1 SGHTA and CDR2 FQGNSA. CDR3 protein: CASSPQFYGVGTQYF. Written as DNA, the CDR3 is TGTGCCAGCAGCCCACAATTTTATGGCGTTGGGACCCAGTACTTC.

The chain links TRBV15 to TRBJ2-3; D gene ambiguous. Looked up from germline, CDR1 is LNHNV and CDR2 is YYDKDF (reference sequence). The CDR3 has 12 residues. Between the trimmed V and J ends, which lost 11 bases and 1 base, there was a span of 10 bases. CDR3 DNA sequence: TGTGCCGTCGGAAGGGGCACAGATACGCAGTATTTT. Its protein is CAVGRGTDTQYF. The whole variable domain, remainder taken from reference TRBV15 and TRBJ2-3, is DAMVIQNPRYQVTQFGKPVTLSCSQTLNHNVMYWYQQKSSQAPKLLFHYYDKDFNNEADTPDNFQSRRPNTSFCFLDIRSPGLGDTAMYLCAVGRGTDTQYFGPGTRLTVL.

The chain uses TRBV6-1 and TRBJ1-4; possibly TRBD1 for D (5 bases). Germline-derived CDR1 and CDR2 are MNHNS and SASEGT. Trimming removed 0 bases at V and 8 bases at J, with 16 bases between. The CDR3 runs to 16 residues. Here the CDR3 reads CASSEASALGREKLFF. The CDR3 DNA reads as TGTGCCAGCAGTGAAGCGTCCGCACTGGGGCGGGAAAAACTGTTTTTT.

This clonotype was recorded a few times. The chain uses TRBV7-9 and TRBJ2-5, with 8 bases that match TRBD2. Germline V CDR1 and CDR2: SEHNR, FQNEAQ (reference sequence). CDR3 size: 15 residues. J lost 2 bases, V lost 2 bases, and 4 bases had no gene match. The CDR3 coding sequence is TGTGCCAGCAGCTTAAGCGGGAGCGCACAAGAGACCCAGTACTTC. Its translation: CASSLSGSAQETQYF.

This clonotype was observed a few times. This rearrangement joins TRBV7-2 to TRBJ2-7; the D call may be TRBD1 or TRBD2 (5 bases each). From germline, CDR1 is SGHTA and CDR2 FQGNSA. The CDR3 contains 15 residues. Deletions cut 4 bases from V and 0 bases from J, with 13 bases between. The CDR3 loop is CASSSGTTGSYEQYV. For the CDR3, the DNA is TGTGCCAGCAGCTCCGGGACCACTGGCTCCTACGAGCAGTACGTC.

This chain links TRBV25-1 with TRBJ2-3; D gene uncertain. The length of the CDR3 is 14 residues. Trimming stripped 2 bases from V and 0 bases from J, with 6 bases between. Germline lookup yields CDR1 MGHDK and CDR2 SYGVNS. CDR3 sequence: CASSERQSTDTQYF. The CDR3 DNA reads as TGTGCCAGCAGTGAAAGGCAGAGCACAGATACGCAGTATTTT.

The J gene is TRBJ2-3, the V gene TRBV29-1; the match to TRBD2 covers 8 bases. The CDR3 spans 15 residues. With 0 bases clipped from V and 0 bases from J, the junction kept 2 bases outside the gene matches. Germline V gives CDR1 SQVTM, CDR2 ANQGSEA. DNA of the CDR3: TGCAGCGTTGAAGAGGGCGGGAGGAGCACAGATACGCAGTATTTT. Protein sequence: CSVEEGGRSTDTQYF.

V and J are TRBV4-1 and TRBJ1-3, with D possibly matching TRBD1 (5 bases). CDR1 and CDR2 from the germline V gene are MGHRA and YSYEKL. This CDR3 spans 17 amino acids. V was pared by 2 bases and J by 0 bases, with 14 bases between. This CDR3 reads CASSQTPGRFSGNTIYF. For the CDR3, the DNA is TGCGCCAGCAGCCAAACTCCGGGACGTTTCTCTGGAAACACCATATATTTT.

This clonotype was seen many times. The CDR3 loop is CASSYPSRIGDEQFF. CDR3 nucleotides: TGTGCCAGCAGCTACCCTAGCAGAATTGGCGATGAGCAGTTCTTC. The chain has TRBV7-2 and TRBJ2-1; D might be TRBD2 (5 bases). Trimming removed 4 bases at V and 8 bases at J, with 18 bases between. The V gene's germline CDR1 is SGHTA and CDR2 FQGNSA. This CDR3 has 15 residues.

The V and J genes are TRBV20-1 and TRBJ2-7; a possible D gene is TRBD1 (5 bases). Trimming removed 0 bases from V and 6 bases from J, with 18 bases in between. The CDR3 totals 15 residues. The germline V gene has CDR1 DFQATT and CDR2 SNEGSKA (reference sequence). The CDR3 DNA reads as TGCAGTGCTAGAGATGGGGCTAGTGGTAAAGGCGAGCAGTACTTC. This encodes CSARDGASGKGEQYF.

CDR3 coding DNA: TGTGCCAGCAGAGGTCCCGGACAGTACAATCAGCCCCAGCATTTT. Translation: CASRGPGQYNQPQHF. The V call is TRBV28, the J call TRBJ1-5; TRBD1 might be the D (6 bases). The V gene lost 6 bases and the J gene lost 3 bases, with 15 bases spanning the gap. The germline CDR1 and CDR2 sequences are MDHEN and SYDVKM. The CDR3 runs 15 residues.

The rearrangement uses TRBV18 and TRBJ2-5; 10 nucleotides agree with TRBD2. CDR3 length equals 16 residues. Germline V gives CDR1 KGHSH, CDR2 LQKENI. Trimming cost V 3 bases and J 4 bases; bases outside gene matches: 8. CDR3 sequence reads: CASSPRELAGRETQYF. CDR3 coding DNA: TGTGCCAGCTCACCTAGAGAACTAGCGGGACGAGAGACCCAGTACTTC. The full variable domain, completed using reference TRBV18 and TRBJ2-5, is NAGVMQNPRHLVRRRGQEARLRCSPMKGHSHVYWYRQLPEEGLKFMVYLQKENIIDESGMPKERFSAEFPKEGPSILRIQQVVRGDSAAYFCASSPRELAGRETQYFGPGTRLLVL.

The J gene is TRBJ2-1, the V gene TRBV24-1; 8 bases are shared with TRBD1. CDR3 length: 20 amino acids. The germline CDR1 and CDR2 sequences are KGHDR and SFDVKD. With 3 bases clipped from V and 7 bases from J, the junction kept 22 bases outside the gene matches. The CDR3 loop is CATSDPPRGRAEERPNEQFF. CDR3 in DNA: TGTGCCACCAGTGATCCCCCCAGGGGGCGAGCGGAGGAGAGGCCAAATGAGCAGTTCTTC.

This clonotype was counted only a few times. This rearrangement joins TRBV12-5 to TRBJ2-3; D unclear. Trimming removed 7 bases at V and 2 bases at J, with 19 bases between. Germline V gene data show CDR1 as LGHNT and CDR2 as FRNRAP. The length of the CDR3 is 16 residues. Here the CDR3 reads CASVNHTIPHTDTQYF. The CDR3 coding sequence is TGTGCTAGTGTGAATCATACCATTCCACACACAGATACGCAGTATTTT.

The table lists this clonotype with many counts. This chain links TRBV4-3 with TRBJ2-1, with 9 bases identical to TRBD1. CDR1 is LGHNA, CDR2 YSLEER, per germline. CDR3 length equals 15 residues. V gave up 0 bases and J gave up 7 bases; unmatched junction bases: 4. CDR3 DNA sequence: TGCGCCAGCAGCCAAGAGGGACAGGGATATAATGAGCAGTTCTTC. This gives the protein CASSQEGQGYNEQFF.

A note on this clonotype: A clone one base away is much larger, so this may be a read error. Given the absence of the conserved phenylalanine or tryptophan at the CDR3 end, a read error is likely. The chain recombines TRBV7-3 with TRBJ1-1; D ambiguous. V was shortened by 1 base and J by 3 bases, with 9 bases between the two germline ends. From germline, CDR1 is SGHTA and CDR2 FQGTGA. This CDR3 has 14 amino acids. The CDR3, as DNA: TGTGCCAGCAGCTTAAGGGGTGGGTACACTGAAGCTTTCCTT. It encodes CASSLRGGYTEAFL.

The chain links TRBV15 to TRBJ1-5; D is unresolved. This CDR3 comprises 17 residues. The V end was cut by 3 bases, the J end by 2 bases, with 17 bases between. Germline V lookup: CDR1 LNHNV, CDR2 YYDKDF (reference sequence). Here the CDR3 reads CATSRDLVGGRNQPQHF. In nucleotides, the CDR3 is TGTGCCACCAGCAGGGACCTCGTAGGTGGCCGCAATCAGCCCCAGCATTTT.

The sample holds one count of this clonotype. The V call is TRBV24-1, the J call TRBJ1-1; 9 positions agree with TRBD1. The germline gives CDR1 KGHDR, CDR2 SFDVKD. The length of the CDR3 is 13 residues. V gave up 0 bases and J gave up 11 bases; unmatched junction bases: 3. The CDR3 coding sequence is TGTGCCACCAGTGATTTGTGGACAGGGGATGCTTTCTTT. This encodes CATSDLWTGDAFF.

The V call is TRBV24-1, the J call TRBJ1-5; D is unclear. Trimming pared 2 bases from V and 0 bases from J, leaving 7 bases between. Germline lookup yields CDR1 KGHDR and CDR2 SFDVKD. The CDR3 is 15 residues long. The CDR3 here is CATSDSPSSNQPQHF. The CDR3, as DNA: TGTGCCACCAGTGATTCGCCCAGTAGCAATCAGCCCCAGCATTTT.

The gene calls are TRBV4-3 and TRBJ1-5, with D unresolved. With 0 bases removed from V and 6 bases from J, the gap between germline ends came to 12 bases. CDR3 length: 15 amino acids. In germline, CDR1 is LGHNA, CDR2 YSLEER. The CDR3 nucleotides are TGCGCCAGCAGCCAAGATTCGGGTCGAGTTCAGCCCCAGCATTTT. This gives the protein CASSQDSGRVQPQHF.

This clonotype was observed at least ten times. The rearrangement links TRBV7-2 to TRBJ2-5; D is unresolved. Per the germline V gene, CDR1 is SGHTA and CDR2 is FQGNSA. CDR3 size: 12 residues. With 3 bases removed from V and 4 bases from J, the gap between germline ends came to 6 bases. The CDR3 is CASSLSVETQYF. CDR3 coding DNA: TGTGCCAGCAGCTTGTCGGTAGAGACCCAGTACTTC.